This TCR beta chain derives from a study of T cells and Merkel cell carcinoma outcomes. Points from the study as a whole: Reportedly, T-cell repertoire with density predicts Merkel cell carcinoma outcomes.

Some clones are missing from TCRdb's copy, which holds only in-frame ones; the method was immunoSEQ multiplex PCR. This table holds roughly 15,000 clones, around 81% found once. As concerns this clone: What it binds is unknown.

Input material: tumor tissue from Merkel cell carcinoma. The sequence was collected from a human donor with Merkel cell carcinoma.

CDR3 in amino acids: CASSPGPYTEAFF. The CDR3 bases are TGTGCCAGCAGCCCGGGCCCCTACACTGAAGCTTTCTTT. The chain is built from TRBV27 and TRBJ1-1; D not certain. Trimming shortened V by 6 bases and J by 3 bases, and 11 bases separated the two germline ends. Germline assignment: CDR1 MNHEY and CDR2 SMNVEV (reference sequence). CDR3 length equals 13 residues.